This passage covers 28 T cell receptor beta chains from one sample sequenced in a study of regulatory T cells in long-lasting Graves disease (dated by TCRdb to the early 2020s). Reading the label with the study, this specimen's time point is: newly diagnosed GD, antithyroid drugs for less than 3 months. For both TCR sequencing and RNA sequencing, RNA was extracted from PBMCs in TRIzol. Preparation of the library involved multiplex PCR. The sequencing machine was an Illumina HiSeq 4000. CDR3 regions were amplified by Arm-PCR with iRepertoire HTBI primers to construct TCR beta libraries. TCRdb reanalyzed the raw reads on its own, using fastp at Q25 for trimming and MiXCR for clone calling, and kept in-frame beta chains. Entries that share a CDR3 protein sequence are merged under the most common genes and DNA. Across this sample there are 350,000 to 500,000 distinct CDR3 sequences, with approximately 14% seen only once. Approximately 17% of the sample lies in the top ten.

In addition, the sample was reused for a study of T cells in Graves' hyperthyroidism and ophthalmopathy.

The sample was peripheral blood mononuclear cells (PBMCs), taken at new diagnosis, from a patient treated with antithyroid drugs. The receptor source for this set is a woman aged 45-65 years with Graves disease. Donor details come from another sample of the same person, matched by shared clones.

This clonotype was picked up many times. The chain links TRBV7-9 to TRBJ2-2; possible D gene TRBD1, 6 bases. V lost 6 bases, J lost 5 bases, and 10 bases lay in between. CDR3 size: 13 residues. From germline, CDR1 is SEHNR and CDR2 FQNEAQ (reference sequence). The CDR3 nucleotides read TGTGCCAGCAGAACCACAGGGACCGGGGAGCTGTTTTTT. It yields the protein CASRTTGTGELFF.

This clonotype showed up just a few times. The chain uses TRBV7-2 and TRBJ2-4, with 9 bases lining up with TRBD1. The junction had 11 bases not matched to a gene; V was cut back by 5 bases and J by 6 bases. The CDR3 extends over 16 amino acids. Per the germline V gene, CDR1 is SGHTA and CDR2 is FQGNSA. The CDR3 protein is CASSPFLRQGGNIQYF. The CDR3 DNA is TGTGCCAGCAGCCCGTTCTTAAGACAGGGGGGAAACATTCAGTACTTC.

Note on this clonotype: A far larger clone lies a single base away; this is likely a read error. The V gene is TRBV18, the J gene TRBJ2-1, with unresolved D. Germline-derived CDR1 and CDR2 are KGHSH and LQKENI. This CDR3 spans 13 amino acids. The chain's CDR3 is CASSPTNQETLYF. In DNA form, the CDR3 reads TGTGCCAGCTCACCAACCAACCAAGAGACCCTGTACTTC.

The CDR3 is CASSFGQREETQYF. CDR3 nucleotide sequence: TGTGCCAGCAGCTTCGGACAGAGGGAAGAGACCCAGTACTTC. The chain has TRBV13 and TRBJ2-5; a weak D match, TRBD1 (6 bases). Germline assignment: CDR1 PRHDT and CDR2 FYEKMQ (reference sequence). V lost 3 bases and J 3 bases, leaving 11 bases between the germline ends. CDR3 size: 14 residues.

At least ten counts were recorded for this clonotype. The CDR3 region has the DNA TGTGCATCGGACAGGGGCTCCTACAATGAGCAGTTCTTC. Protein sequence: CASDRGSYNEQFF. The gene calls are TRBV30 and TRBJ2-1, with TRBD1 matching 9 bases. Germline-derived CDR1 and CDR2 are GTSNPN and SVGIG (reference sequence). The CDR3 is made up of 13 amino acids.

In its sample, this clonotype was seen many times. The chain recombines TRBV2 with TRBJ1-5; 11 bases are a match to TRBD1. V dropped 7 bases and J dropped 1; count of bases not matched to a gene: 6. This CDR3 contains 16 residues. Germline CDR1 reads SNHLY; CDR2 reads FYNNEI. CDR3 DNA: TGTGCCAGCACAAGGACAGGGGGCGAAAGCAATCAGCCCCAGCATTTT. Translated: CASTRTGGESNQPQHF. Supplemented by reference TRBV2 and TRBJ1-5, the full variable domain reads EPEVTQTPSHQVTQMGQEVILRCVPISNHLYFYWYRQILGQKVEFLVSFYNNEISEKSEIFDDQFSVERPDGSNFTLKIRSTKLEDSAMYFCASTRTGGESNQPQHFGDGTRLSIL.

This sequence joins TRBV5-1 and TRBJ1-1, with D possibly being TRBD1 (5 bases). The CDR3 has 14 residues. V was clipped by 4 bases and J by 1 base, with 11 bases between them. Germline lookup yields CDR1 SGHRS and CDR2 YFSETQ. The CDR3: CASSTGPTNTEAFF. CDR3 nucleotide sequence: TGCGCCAGCAGCACGGGACCGACGAACACTGAAGCTTTCTTT.

The chain links TRBV4-1 to TRBJ1-1, with D perhaps matching TRBD1 (6 bases). Trimming cost V 4 bases and J 1 base, with 10 bases left between them. The CDR3 sequence is 14 residues long. Germline lookup yields CDR1 MGHRA and CDR2 YSYEKL. CDR3 DNA sequence: TGCGCCAGCAGCCCAGAGGGGGAGAACACTGAAGCTTTCTTT. Amino acid sequence: CASSPEGENTEAFF.

The CDR3, as DNA: TGTGCCAGCAGTTACAATGGACAGGGGATGATAGGGCAAGAGACCCAGTACTTC. It specifies CASSYNGQGMIGQETQYF. The J gene is TRBJ2-5, the V gene TRBV6-5, with 9 bases that match TRBD1. V trimming: 2 bases; J trimming: 2 bases; junction bases outside the gene matches: 12. This CDR3 spans 18 amino acids. In germline, CDR1 is MNHEY, CDR2 SVGAGI.

This clonotype was seen repeatedly, ten times or more. The chain recombines TRBV2 with TRBJ2-5; TRBD2 might be the D (6 bases). The V and J ends lost 7 bases and 0 bases respectively, with 18 bases between them. The CDR3 runs 16 residues. CDR1 is SNHLY and CDR2 is FYNNEI in the germline V gene. CDR3 sequence: CASTPNPAGNQETQYF. CDR3 sequence (DNA): TGTGCCAGCACTCCGAACCCGGCGGGGAACCAAGAGACCCAGTACTTC. The complete variable domain, with remaining parts taken from reference TRBV2 and TRBJ2-5, reads EPEVTQTPSHQVTQMGQEVILRCVPISNHLYFYWYRQILGQKVEFLVSFYNNEISEKSEIFDDQFSVERPDGSNFTLKIRSTKLEDSAMYFCASTPNPAGNQETQYFGPGTRLLVL.

This clonotype was detected many times. This sequence joins TRBV2 and TRBJ2-1; maybe TRBD2 (6 bases). The V gene lost 4 bases and the J gene lost 9 bases, with 13 bases spanning the gap. This CDR3 has 13 residues. From germline, CDR1 is SNHLY and CDR2 FYNNEI. The chain's CDR3 is CASSVGGLVEQFF. In DNA, the CDR3 is TGTGCCAGCAGTGTGGGGGGATTGGTTGAGCAGTTCTTC.

This chain uses TRBV5-1 with TRBJ2-1, with TRBD2 matching 12 bases. The CDR3 has 18 amino acids. After removal of 1 base from V and 0 bases from J, the junction contained 5 bases not matched to a gene. CDR1 SGHRS and CDR2 YFSETQ come from the germline V gene. CDR3 loop: CASSLRSSGRVSYNEQFF. The DNA of the CDR3 is TGCGCCAGCAGCTTGAGGTCTAGCGGGAGGGTCTCCTACAATGAGCAGTTCTTC. The full variable domain, completed using reference TRBV5-1 and TRBJ2-1, is KAGVTQTPRYLIKTRGQQVTLSCSPISGHRSVSWYQQTPGQGLQFLFEYFSETQRNKGNFPGRFSGRQFSNSRSEMNVSTLELGDSALYLCASSLRSSGRVSYNEQFFGPGTRLTVL.

Notes on this clonotype: This may arise from a read error, as a much more abundant clone is one base away. The chain links TRBV5-1 to TRBJ2-7; 8 nucleotides match TRBD1. The CDR3 is 13 residues long. Looked up from germline, CDR1 is SGHRS and CDR2 is YFSETQ. V lost 5 bases to trimming and J lost 9 bases; unmatched junction nucleotides: 10. CDR3 region: CASRQDRVNVQYF. The CDR3 bases are TGCGCCAGCAGACAGGACAGGGTCAACGTGCAGTACTTC.

For this clonotype: This may be a read error, as it is one base from a much larger clone. The gene calls are TRBV2 and TRBJ2-7; 10 positions agree with TRBD1. CDR1 SNHLY and CDR2 FYNNEI come from the germline V gene. The CDR3 is 13 amino acids. The CDR3 reads CASNRDRGYEQCF. CDR3 sequence (DNA): TGTGCCAGCAACCGGGACAGGGGTTACGAGCAGTGCTTC.

This clonotype was counted ten times or more. V and J are TRBV2 and TRBJ2-1, with TRBD2 matching over 11 bases. The germline CDR1 and CDR2 sequences are SNHLY and FYNNEI. V shed 6 bases and J 0 bases; nucleotides not matched to a gene: 4. The CDR3 spans 16 residues. The CDR3 sequence: CASRSTSGTSYNEQFF. DNA for the CDR3: TGTGCCAGCAGGTCGACTAGCGGGACCTCCTACAATGAGCAGTTCTTC.

This clonotype is medium-sized by share. The chain joins TRBV28 to TRBJ2-7, with TRBD2 as a possible D gene (6 bases). Trimming removed 2 bases at V and 7 bases at J, with 15 bases between. CDR1 is MDHEN, CDR2 SYDVKM, per germline. The CDR3 is 14 amino acids. The DNA of the CDR3 is TGTGCCAGCAGTTTAGTGGCTAGCGTACCGGAGCAGTACTTC. It codes for CASSLVASVPEQYF.

This clonotype was recorded at least ten times. The rearrangement joins TRBV3-1 to TRBJ2-2; 12 bases align to TRBD2. The CDR3 has 17 residues. CDR1 and CDR2 (germline): LGHDT, YNNKEL (reference sequence). The J segment lost 7 bases and the V segment lost 3 bases, leaving 9 bases of the junction unmatched. The chain's CDR3 is CASSHWTSGNDGGELFF. The CDR3 bases are TGTGCCAGCAGCCACTGGACTAGCGGGAATGATGGCGGGGAGCTGTTTTTT.

This clonotype occurred a few times. CDR3 sequence (DNA): TGTGCCAGCTACCGCTACCAGGGGGCAGATACGCAGTATTTT. This encodes CASYRYQGADTQYF. The chain recombines TRBV12-3 or TRBV12-4 with TRBJ2-3; 7 bases fit TRBD1. Unmatched junction bases numbered 9, after V lost 8 bases and J lost 4 bases. CDR3 length: 14 amino acids.

This chain links TRBV18 with TRBJ1-5, with a tentative D call TRBD1 (5 bases). V dropped 3 bases and J dropped 1 base, with 10 bases sitting between them. The CDR3 consists of 15 residues. Germline CDR1 is KGHSH and CDR2 is LQKENI. The CDR3 nucleotides are TGTGCCAGCTCACCCACGGAGGGGAGCAATCAGCCCCAGCATTTT. This sequence encodes CASSPTEGSNQPQHF.

In its sample, this clonotype was seen once. The J gene is TRBJ1-1, the V gene TRBV28, with 8 bases lining up with TRBD1. The CDR3 contains 11 residues. With 7 bases clipped from V and 11 bases from J, the junction kept 6 bases outside the gene matches. Germline values: CDR1 MDHEN, CDR2 SYDVKM. CDR3 coding DNA: TGTGCCAGCACCATGGACAGGGCTGCTTTCTTT. Residues: CASTMDRAAFF.

As concerns this clonotype: A much larger clone sits a single nucleotide away, making a read error possible. The chain has TRBV12-3 or TRBV12-4 and TRBJ1-5; 7 nucleotides match TRBD1. The CDR3 spans 15 residues. CDR3 residues: CACSFLGGGNQPQHF. CDR3 coding DNA: TGTGCCTGCAGTTTTTTAGGGGGCGGTAATCAGCCCCAGCATTTT.

This clonotype was observed a handful of times. The J gene is TRBJ2-7, the V gene TRBV7-9; no clear D. Trimming shortened V by 1 base and J by 1 base, and 11 bases separated the two germline ends. This CDR3 comprises 15 residues. Per the germline V gene, CDR1 is SEHNR and CDR2 is FQNEAQ (reference sequence). The DNA of the CDR3 is TGTGCCAGCAGCTTAGTGTCCCTGAGTTCCTACGAGCAGTACTTC. This codes for CASSLVSLSSYEQYF.

Ten or more counts support this clonotype. J is TRBJ2-1 and V is TRBV28, with D possibly matching TRBD2 (5 bases). Trimming left V 5 bases short and J 6 bases short, with 20 bases between. Germline V CDR1 and CDR2: MDHEN, SYDVKM. This CDR3 region has 16 residues. The CDR3 region is CASSPLDGKSLNEQFF. CDR3 sequence (DNA): TGTGCCAGCAGTCCCCTTGACGGGAAGTCGCTCAATGAGCAGTTCTTC.

V is TRBV7-9 and J is TRBJ2-7; TRBD2 might be the D (6 bases). The CDR3 runs 13 residues. Trimming took 5 bases from V and 4 from J, leaving 12 bases between them. Germline V gene data show CDR1 as SEHNR and CDR2 as FQNEAQ (reference sequence). In nucleotides, the CDR3 is TGTGCCAGCAGCAACCGGGAGAAATACGAGCAGTACTTC. Residues: CASSNREKYEQYF.

This clonotype has a count of ten or more. The V call is TRBV28, the J call TRBJ2-7, with 9 bases lining up with TRBD1. Unmatched junction bases numbered 4, after V lost 5 bases and J lost 5 bases. This CDR3 spans 13 amino acids. Germline CDR1 and CDR2: MDHEN and SYDVKM. CDR3 nucleotide sequence: TGTGCCAGCAGTGGGACAGGGAGCCACGAGCAGTACTTC. Residues: CASSGTGSHEQYF.

This clonotype was counted at least ten times. The genes are TRBV18 and TRBJ2-2; D ambiguous. This CDR3 comprises 15 residues. Trimming removed 0 bases at V and 4 bases at J, with 9 bases between. Germline loops: CDR1 KGHSH, CDR2 LQKENI. CDR3 nucleotides: TGTGCCAGCTCACCACCGGCTCAGCCCACCGGGGAGCTGTTTTTT. As protein: CASSPPAQPTGELFF.

This clonotype showed up many times. The J gene is TRBJ2-1, the V gene TRBV5-1; 12 bases line up with TRBD2. Trimming removed 3 bases from V and 6 bases from J; junction bases left unmatched: 4. CDR3 length: 15 amino acids. Per germline, CDR1 SGHRS and CDR2 YFSETQ. The CDR3 DNA reads TGCGCCAGCAGCTATCTAGCGGGAGGGGGCAATGAGCAGTTCTTC. Translation: CASSYLAGGGNEQFF.

This clonotype occurred many times. The chain uses TRBV28 and TRBJ1-5; D remains ambiguous. The CDR3 consists of 15 residues. Trimming took 7 bases from V and 1 from J, leaving 14 bases between them. Germline V lookup: CDR1 MDHEN, CDR2 SYDVKM. The CDR3 sequence: CASTLQWGSNQPQHF. CDR3 bases: TGTGCCAGCACTTTGCAATGGGGAAGCAATCAGCCCCAGCATTTT.